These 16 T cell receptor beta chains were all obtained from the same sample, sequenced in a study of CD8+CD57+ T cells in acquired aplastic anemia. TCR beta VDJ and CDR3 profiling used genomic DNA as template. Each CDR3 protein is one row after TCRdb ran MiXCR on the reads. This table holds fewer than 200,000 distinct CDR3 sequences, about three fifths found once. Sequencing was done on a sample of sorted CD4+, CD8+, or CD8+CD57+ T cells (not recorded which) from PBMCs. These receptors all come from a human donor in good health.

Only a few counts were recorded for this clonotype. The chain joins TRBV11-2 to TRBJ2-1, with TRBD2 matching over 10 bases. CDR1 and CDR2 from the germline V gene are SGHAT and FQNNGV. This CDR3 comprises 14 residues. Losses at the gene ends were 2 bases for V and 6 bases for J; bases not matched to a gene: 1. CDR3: CASSLSGRVNEQFF. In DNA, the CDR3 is TGTGCCAGCAGCTTAAGCGGGAGGGTCAATGAGCAGTTCTTC.

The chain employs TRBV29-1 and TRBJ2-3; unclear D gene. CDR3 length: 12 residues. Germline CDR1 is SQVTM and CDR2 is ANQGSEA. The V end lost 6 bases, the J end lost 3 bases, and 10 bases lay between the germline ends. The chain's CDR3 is CSVREQTDTQYF. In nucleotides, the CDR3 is TGCAGCGTACGCGAGCAGACAGATACGCAGTATTTT.

The CDR3 sequence: CSAQAGYTEAFF. In nucleotides, the CDR3 is TGCAGTGCTCAGGCGGGGTACACTGAAGCTTTCTTT. V is TRBV20-1 and J is TRBJ1-1, with D unclear. V lost 5 bases, J lost 3 bases, and 10 bases lay in between. The germline V gene has CDR1 DFQATT and CDR2 SNEGSKA (reference sequence). This CDR3 spans 12 amino acids.

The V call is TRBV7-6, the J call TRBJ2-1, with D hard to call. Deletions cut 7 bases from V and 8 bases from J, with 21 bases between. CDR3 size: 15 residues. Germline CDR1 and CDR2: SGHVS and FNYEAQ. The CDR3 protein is CASTRTRSEIHEQFF. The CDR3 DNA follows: TGTGCCAGCACTCGCACTCGAAGCGAGATCCATGAGCAGTTCTTC.

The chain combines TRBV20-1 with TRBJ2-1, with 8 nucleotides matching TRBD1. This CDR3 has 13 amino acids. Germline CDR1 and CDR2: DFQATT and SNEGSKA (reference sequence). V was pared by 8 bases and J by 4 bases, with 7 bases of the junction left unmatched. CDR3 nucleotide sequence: TGCAGTCCTTGGGACAGGAATTACAATGAGCAGTTCTTC. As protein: CSPWDRNYNEQFF.

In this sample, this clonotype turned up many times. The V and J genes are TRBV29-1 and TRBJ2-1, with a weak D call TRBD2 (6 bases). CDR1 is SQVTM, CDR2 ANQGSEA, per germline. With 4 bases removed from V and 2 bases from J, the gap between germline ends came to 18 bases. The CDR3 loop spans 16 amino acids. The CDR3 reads CSVASATSRTYNEQFF. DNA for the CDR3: TGCAGCGTTGCGTCGGCCACTAGCCGAACCTACAATGAGCAGTTCTTC.

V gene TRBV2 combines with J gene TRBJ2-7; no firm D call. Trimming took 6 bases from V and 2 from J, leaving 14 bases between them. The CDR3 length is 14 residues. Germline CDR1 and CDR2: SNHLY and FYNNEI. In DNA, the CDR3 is TGTGCCAGCAGACGCGATAGTTCAACCTACGAGCAGTACTTC. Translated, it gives CASRRDSSTYEQYF. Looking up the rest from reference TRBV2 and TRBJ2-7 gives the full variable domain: EPEVTQTPSHQVTQMGQEVILRCVPISNHLYFYWYRQILGQKVEFLVSFYNNEISEKSEIFDDQFSVERPDGSNFTLKIRSTKLEDSAMYFCASRRDSSTYEQYFGPGTRLTVT.

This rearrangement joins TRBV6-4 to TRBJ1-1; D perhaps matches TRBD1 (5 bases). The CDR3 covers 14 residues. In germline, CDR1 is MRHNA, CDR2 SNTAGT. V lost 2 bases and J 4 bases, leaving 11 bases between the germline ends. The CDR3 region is CASSDGGSSTEAFF. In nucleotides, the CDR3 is TGTGCCAGCAGTGACGGGGGGTCGAGCACTGAAGCTTTCTTT.

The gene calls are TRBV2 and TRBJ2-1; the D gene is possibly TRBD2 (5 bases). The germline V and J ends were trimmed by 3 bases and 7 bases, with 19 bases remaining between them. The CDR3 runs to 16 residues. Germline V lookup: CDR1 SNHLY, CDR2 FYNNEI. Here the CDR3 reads CASSEYSARVRNEQFF. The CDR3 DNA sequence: TGTGCCAGCAGTGAGTATAGCGCTAGAGTGAGGAATGAGCAGTTCTTC.

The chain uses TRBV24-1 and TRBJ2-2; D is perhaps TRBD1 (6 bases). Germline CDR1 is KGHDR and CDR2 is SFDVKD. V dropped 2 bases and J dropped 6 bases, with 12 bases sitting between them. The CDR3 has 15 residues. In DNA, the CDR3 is TGTGCCACCAGTGATTGGGACACGACCCCCGGGGAGCTGTTTTTT. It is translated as CATSDWDTTPGELFF.

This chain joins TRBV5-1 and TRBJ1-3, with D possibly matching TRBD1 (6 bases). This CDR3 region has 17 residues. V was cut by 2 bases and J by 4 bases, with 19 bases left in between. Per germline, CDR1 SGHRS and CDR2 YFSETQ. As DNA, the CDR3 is TGCGCCAGCAGCTTCGCCCAGACAGGACTCCTGGGAAACACCATATATTTT. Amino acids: CASSFAQTGLLGNTIYF.

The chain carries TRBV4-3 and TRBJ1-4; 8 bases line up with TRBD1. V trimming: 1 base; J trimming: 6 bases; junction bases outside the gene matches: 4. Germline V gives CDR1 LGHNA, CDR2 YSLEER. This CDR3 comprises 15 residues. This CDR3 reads CASSQGTGLDEKLFF. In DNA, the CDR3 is TGCGCCAGCAGCCAAGGGACAGGGTTGGATGAAAAACTGTTTTTT.

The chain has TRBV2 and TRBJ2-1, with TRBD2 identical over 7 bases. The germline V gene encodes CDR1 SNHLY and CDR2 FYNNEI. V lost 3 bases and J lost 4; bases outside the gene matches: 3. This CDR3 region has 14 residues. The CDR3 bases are TGTGCCAGCAGTGAGGGGGGGGGGTACAATGAGCAGTTCTTC. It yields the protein CASSEGGGYNEQFF.

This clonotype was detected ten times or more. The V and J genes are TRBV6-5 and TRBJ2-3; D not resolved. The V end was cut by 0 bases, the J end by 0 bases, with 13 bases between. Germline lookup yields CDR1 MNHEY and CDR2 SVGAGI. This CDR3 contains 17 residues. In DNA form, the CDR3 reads TGTGCCAGCAGTTACTCGTACTTGGGCACTAGCACAGATACGCAGTATTTT. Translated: CASSYSYLGTSTDTQYF.

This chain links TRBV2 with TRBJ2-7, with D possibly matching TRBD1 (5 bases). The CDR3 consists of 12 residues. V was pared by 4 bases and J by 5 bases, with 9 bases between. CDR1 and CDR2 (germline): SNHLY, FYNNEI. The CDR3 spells CASSGGIDEQYF. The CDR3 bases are TGTGCCAGCAGTGGGGGCATCGACGAGCAGTACTTC.

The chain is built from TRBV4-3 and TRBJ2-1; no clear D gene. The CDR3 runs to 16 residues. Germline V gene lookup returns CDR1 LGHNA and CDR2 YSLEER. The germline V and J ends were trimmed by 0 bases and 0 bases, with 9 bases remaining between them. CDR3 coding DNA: TGCGCCAGCAGCCAAGATCTGCTTAGCTCCTACAATGAGCAGTTCTTC. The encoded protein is CASSQDLLSSYNEQFF.